This TCR beta chain derives from a study of CD8+CD57+ T cells in acquired aplastic anemia. Turning to the study itself: The DNA of sorted CD4+ and CD8+ cells averaged approximately 2.9 ug.

V shed 4 bases and J 1 base; nucleotides not matched to a gene: 12. The germline CDR1 and CDR2 sequences are SGHVS and FQNEAQ. This CDR3 is built from 19 residues. Investigators profiled TCR beta VDJ and CDR3 from genomic DNA template. MiXCR was run by TCRdb on the reads, yielding one entry per CDR3 protein. This table has 250,000 to 300,000 distinct CDR3 sequences, roughly half appearing once. To note about this clonotype: Its antigen is unidentified.

Study conclusions and caveats: Between patients and controls, over 25 CD8+ CDR3 sequences were found in common. Patient and control CD8+ Simpson's diversity was not significantly different.

Sample: sorted CD4+, CD8+, or CD8+CD57+ T cells (not recorded which) from PBMCs. J is TRBJ1-5 and V is TRBV7-8, with TRBD1 matching over 11 bases. The receptor comes from a human donor with severe aplastic anemia or a healthy control (not recorded which). The CDR3 reads CASSSMGQGVLESNQPQHF. CDR3 nucleotide sequence: TGTGCCAGCAGCTCAATGGGACAGGGGGTTTTGGAGAGCAATCAGCCCCAGCATTTT.